The 15 T cell receptor beta chains listed next were all sequenced from one sample in a study of blood T cell repertoires in COVID-19. TCRdb's table, derived via immunoSEQ multiplex PCR, lists solely in-frame clones and lacks some. The sample lists roughly 150,000 clones, roughly 87% occurring once. The sample taken for sequencing was PBMCs or T cells enriched from blood (not recorded which). The receptors originated from a woman aged 40 to 50 who had been exposed to COVID-19.

The gene calls are TRBV10-1 and TRBJ2-1; D is unclear. Germline CDR1 and CDR2: WNHNN and SYGVQD (reference sequence). V was trimmed by 9 bases and J by 4 bases, leaving 16 bases between them. The CDR3 runs to 14 residues. CDR3 protein: CARIATYGYNEQFF. The CDR3 nucleotides read TGCGCCAGGATTGCGACTTATGGGTACAATGAGCAGTTCTTC.

CDR3 loop: CASSDSGTGRNNSPLHF. The CDR3 DNA sequence: TGTGCCAGCAGCGATAGCGGGACAGGGCGGAATAATTCACCCCTCCACTTT. J is TRBJ1-6 and V is TRBV9; 9 nucleotides align to TRBD1. The germline V gene has CDR1 SGDLS and CDR2 YYNGEE. This CDR3 has 17 amino acids. The junction had 9 bases not matched to a gene; V was cut back by 3 bases and J by 5 bases.

The chain recombines TRBV23-1 with TRBJ2-1; 9 bases fit TRBD1. TRBV23-1 is sorted into the ORF group, with uncertain function. The J segment lost 7 bases and the V segment lost 5 bases, leaving 6 bases of the junction unmatched. CDR3 length: 14 amino acids. CDR3 sequence reads: CASSYRGRSNEQFF. CDR3 bases: TGCGCCAGCAGTTACAGGGGGCGCAGTAATGAGCAGTTCTTC.

This clone was observed once. V and J are TRBV9 and TRBJ1-1; 7 bases are shared with TRBD1. CDR1 SGDLS and CDR2 YYNGEE come from the germline V gene. The CDR3 has 12 amino acids. The V and J ends lost 7 bases and 7 bases, in that order; junction bases with no gene match: 7. The CDR3 DNA follows: TGTGCCAGCTCCTTTACAGGGGATGAAGCTTTCTTT. Translating gives CASSFTGDEAFF.

The CDR3 nucleotides read TGTGCCAGCAGTACAGGGAGTCGCGGCTACACCTTC. It encodes CASSTGSRGYTF. V and J are TRBV12-3 or TRBV12-4 and TRBJ1-2; tentatively, D is TRBD1 (6 bases). There are 12 residues in the CDR3. V was cut by 5 bases and J by 8 bases, with 12 bases left in between.

V is TRBV28 and J is TRBJ1-1, with D unresolved. There are 13 residues in the CDR3. Germline CDR1 is MDHEN and CDR2 is SYDVKM. V was clipped by 8 bases and J by 0 bases, with 10 bases between them. In nucleotides, the CDR3 is TGTGCCAGCTGGCCAGCGATGAACACTGAAGCTTTCTTT. It specifies CASWPAMNTEAFF.

The chain carries TRBV7-7 and TRBJ2-2; D is possibly TRBD2 (6 bases). This CDR3 comprises 16 residues. V lost 5 bases, J lost 5 bases, and 18 bases lay in between. Germline CDR1 SSHAT, CDR2 FNYEAQ (reference sequence). In DNA form, the CDR3 reads TGTGCCAGCAGCCCGGGACGGGGGAAAGGGACCGGGGAGCTGTTTTTT. Its protein product is CASSPGRGKGTGELFF.

This clone was seen just once. The CDR3, as DNA: TGTGCCAGCAGCAGGGGGGATTCACCCCTCCACTTT. Translated: CASSRGDSPLHF. The chain couples TRBV28 to TRBJ1-6; 7 bases are shared with TRBD1. The CDR3 is made up of 12 amino acids. V lost 6 bases, J lost 8 bases, and 1 base stayed unmatched. In germline, CDR1 is MDHEN, CDR2 SYDVKM.

The gene calls are TRBV4-3 and TRBJ1-6; TRBD1 might be the D (5 bases). Trimming removed 0 bases from V and 0 bases from J, with 15 bases in between. Per the germline V gene, CDR1 is LGHNA and CDR2 is YSLEER. The CDR3 runs to 19 residues. The CDR3 bases are TGCGCCAGCAGCCAAGATTCGGCAGGGCCTAGCTCCTATAATTCACCCCTCCACTTT. Amino acids: CASSQDSAGPSSYNSPLHF.

This chain joins TRBV29-1 and TRBJ2-7, with D perhaps matching TRBD2 (5 bases). Germline V gene lookup returns CDR1 SQVTM and CDR2 ANQGSEA. The CDR3 runs 11 residues. Trimming stripped 5 bases from V and 3 bases from J, with 8 bases between. The CDR3 loop is CSVRRGYEQYF. CDR3 coding DNA: TGCAGCGTTCGACGGGGCTACGAGCAGTACTTC.

The chain employs TRBV5-4 and TRBJ2-3; 8 positions agree with TRBD2. This CDR3 spans 17 amino acids. Germline V CDR1 and CDR2: SGHNT, YYREEE (reference sequence). V was clipped by 4 bases and J by 0 bases; unmatched bases: 10. CDR3 in amino acids: CASSPARAGASTDTQYF. CDR3 DNA sequence: TGTGCCAGCAGCCCGGCACGAGCGGGGGCTAGCACAGATACGCAGTATTTT.

The chain combines TRBV6-1 with TRBJ1-5, with a weak D call TRBD1 (6 bases). Between the trimmed V and J ends, which lost 1 base and 4 bases, there was a span of 8 bases. The CDR3 totals 14 residues. Germline loops: CDR1 MNHNS, CDR2 SASEGT. CDR3 residues: CASSEVQGNQPQHF. The CDR3 nucleotides read TGTGCCAGCAGTGAAGTACAGGGTAATCAGCCCCAGCATTTT.

This chain uses TRBV9 with TRBJ1-5, with TRBD1 identical over 9 bases. Losses at the gene ends were 4 bases for V and 1 base for J; bases not matched to a gene: 15. The V gene's germline CDR1 is SGDLS and CDR2 YYNGEE. The CDR3 is 19 amino acids. CDR3 sequence reads: CASSPRGGQGRGSNQPQHF. CDR3 DNA sequence: TGTGCCAGCAGCCCCCGAGGGGGACAGGGCAGGGGGAGCAATCAGCCCCAGCATTTT.

This clone was detected only a few times. The CDR3 reads CASSLAGGPGEETQYF. CDR3 in DNA: TGTGCCAGCAGTTTAGCGGGAGGGCCGGGGGAAGAGACCCAGTACTTC. The J gene is TRBJ2-5, the V gene TRBV6-2 or TRBV6-3; 11 bases agree with TRBD2. Germline trimming cut 4 bases from V and 3 bases from J; bases unmatched to any gene: 7. Germline V gives CDR1 MNHEY, CDR2 SVGEGT. The CDR3 is 16 residues long.

The V call is TRBV28, the J call TRBJ1-3; D ambiguous. Germline assignment: CDR1 MDHEN and CDR2 SYDVKM. Trimming took 2 bases from V and 0 from J, leaving 11 bases between them. The CDR3 has 16 amino acids. The CDR3 protein is CASSLMRRISGNTIYF. The DNA for the CDR3 is TGTGCCAGCAGTTTAATGCGCAGGATCTCTGGAAACACCATATATTTT.